This T cell receptor beta chain was sequenced for a study of T cell repertoires in cytomegalovirus infection. Study-wide context: Public TCR beta signatures were indicative of both CMV infection and a matching HLA type.

This clonotype was seen repeatedly, ten times or more. CDR1 and CDR2 (germline): SGHRS, YFSETQ. This CDR3 contains 14 residues. V was pared by 4 bases and J by 0 bases, with 9 bases between. TCRdb re-derived calls from the reads in MiXCR, one entry per CDR3 protein. Of approximately 140,000 distinct CDR3 sequences listed, more than 7% were seen once; the top ten hold around 9.1%. This chain links TRBV5-1 with TRBJ2-3, with a possible D match to TRBD2 (6 bases). Sequenced input: PBMCs. This sequence was found in a human donor in good health (CMV status not recorded). Some clones in this sample may be carry-over from other donors' samples. In DNA form, the CDR3 reads TGCGCCAGCAGCCTCGGGACTAGCACAGATACGCAGTATTTT. Amino acid sequence: CASSLGTSTDTQYF. The full variable domain, its missing parts supplied by reference TRBV5-1 and TRBJ2-3, is KAGVTQTPRYLIKTRGQQVTLSCSPISGHRSVSWYQQTPGQGLQFLFEYFSETQRNKGNFPGRFSGRQFSNSRSEMNVSTLELGDSALYLCASSLGTSTDTQYFGPGTRLTVL.